The T cell receptor beta chain described here comes from a study of regulatory T cells in long-lasting Graves disease. Many counts were recorded for this clonotype. The sample's time point: newly diagnosed GD, antithyroid drugs for less than 3 months. Preparation of the TCR library used RNA extracted from PBMCs. Trimming removed 7 bases at V and 2 bases at J, with 15 bases between. The length of the CDR3 is 15 residues. According to the study, TCR beta libraries were built with iRepertoire HTBI primers and CDR3-region Arm-PCR. Each CDR3 protein is one row after TCRdb ran MiXCR on the multiplex PCR reads. Of fewer than 650,000 distinct CDR3 sequences listed, under 20% were seen once; the top ten hold 18%. The sample was also reused in another study, on T cells in Graves' hyperthyroidism and ophthalmopathy.

The receptor's source is a woman aged 25 to 39 with Graves disease. This sample comprised peripheral blood mononuclear cells (PBMCs), obtained at new diagnosis, from a patient treated with antithyroid drugs. This chain joins TRBV12-3 or TRBV12-4 and TRBJ2-1; D is unresolved. CDR3 sequence: CASTPGSGTYNEQFF. The CDR3 DNA follows: TGTGCCAGCACTCCCGGGTCAGGCACCTACAATGAGCAGTTCTTC.